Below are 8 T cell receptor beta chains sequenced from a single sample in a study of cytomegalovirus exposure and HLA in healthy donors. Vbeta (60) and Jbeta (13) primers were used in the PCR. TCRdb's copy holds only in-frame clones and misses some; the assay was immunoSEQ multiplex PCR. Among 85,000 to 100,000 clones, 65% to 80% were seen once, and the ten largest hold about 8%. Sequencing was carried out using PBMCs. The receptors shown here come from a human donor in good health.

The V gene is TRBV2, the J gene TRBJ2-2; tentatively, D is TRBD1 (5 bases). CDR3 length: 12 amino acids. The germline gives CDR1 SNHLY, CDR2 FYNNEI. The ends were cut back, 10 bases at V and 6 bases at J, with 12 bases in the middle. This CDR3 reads CAMQGLPGELFF. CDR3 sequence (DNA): TGTGCCATGCAGGGTCTTCCCGGGGAGCTGTTTTTT.

The CDR3 DNA is TGTGCCAGCAGCCCCCGACAAGGGGTTAGGTCACCCCTCCACTTT. Its translation is CASSPRQGVRSPLHF. The chain has TRBV7-2 and TRBJ1-6; a weak D match, TRBD1 (5 bases). V lost 5 bases to trimming and J lost 10 bases, with 18 bases between them. The CDR3 loop spans 15 amino acids. Germline V gene sequence: CDR1 SGHTA, CDR2 FQGNSA. The whole variable domain, filled in from reference TRBV7-2 and TRBJ1-6, reads GAGVSQSPSNKVTEKGKDVELRCDPISGHTALYWYRQSLGQGLEFLIYFQGNSAPDKSGLPSDRFSAERTGGSVSTLTIQRTQQEDSAVYLCASSPRQGVRSPLHFGNGTRLTVT.

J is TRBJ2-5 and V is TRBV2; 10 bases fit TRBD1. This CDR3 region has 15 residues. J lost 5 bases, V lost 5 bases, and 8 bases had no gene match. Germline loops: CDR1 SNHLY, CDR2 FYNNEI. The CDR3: CASSTGTGVRETQYF. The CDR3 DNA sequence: TGTGCCAGCAGTACCGGGACAGGGGTCCGGGAGACCCAGTACTTC.

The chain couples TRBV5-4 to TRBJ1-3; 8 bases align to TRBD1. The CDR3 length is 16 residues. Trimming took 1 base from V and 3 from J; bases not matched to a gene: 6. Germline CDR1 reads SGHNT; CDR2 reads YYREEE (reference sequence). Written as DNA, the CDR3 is TGTGCCAGCAGCTTGTCTCAGGGGGCGCGTGGAAACACCATATATTTT. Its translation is CASSLSQGARGNTIYF. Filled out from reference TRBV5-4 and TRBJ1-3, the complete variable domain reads ETGVTQSPTHLIKTRGQQVTLRCSSQSGHNTVSWYQQALGQGPQFIFQYYREEENGRGNFPPRFSGLQFPNYSSELNVNALELDDSALYLCASSLSQGARGNTIYFGEGSWLTVV.

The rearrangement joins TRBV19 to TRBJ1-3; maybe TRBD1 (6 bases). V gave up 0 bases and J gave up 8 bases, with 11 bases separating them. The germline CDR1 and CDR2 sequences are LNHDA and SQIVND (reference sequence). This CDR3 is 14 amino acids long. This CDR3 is CASSIEVPGDTIYF. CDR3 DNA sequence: TGTGCCAGTAGTATAGAGGTTCCAGGGGACACCATATATTTT.

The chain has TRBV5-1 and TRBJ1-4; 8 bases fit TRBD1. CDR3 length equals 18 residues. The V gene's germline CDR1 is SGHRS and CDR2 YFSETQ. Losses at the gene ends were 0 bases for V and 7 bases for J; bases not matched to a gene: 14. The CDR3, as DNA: TGCGCCAGCAGCTTGGCCCGACAGGGGATCGGTACAGGTGAAAAACTGTTTTTT. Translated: CASSLARQGIGTGEKLFF.

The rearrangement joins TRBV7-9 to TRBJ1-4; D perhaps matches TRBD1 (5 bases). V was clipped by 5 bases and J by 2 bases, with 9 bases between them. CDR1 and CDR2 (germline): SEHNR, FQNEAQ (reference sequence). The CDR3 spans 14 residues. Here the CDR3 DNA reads TGTGCCAGCAGCCCAGGGCGTACTAATGAAAAACTGTTTTTT. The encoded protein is CASSPGRTNEKLFF.

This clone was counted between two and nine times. The chain's CDR3 is CASSTGTSSYEQYF. In DNA form, the CDR3 reads TGTGCCAGTAGTACCGGGACTAGCTCCTACGAGCAGTACTTC. V and J are TRBV19 and TRBJ2-7, with TRBD2 identical over 8 bases. Germline lookup yields CDR1 LNHDA and CDR2 SQIVND (reference sequence). There are 14 residues in the CDR3. Germline trimming cut 4 bases from V and 0 bases from J; bases unmatched to any gene: 2.